Following are 20 T cell receptor beta chains from one sample sequenced in a study of control samples from healthy donors and cancer patients. The data were produced by immunoSEQ multiplex PCR, yet TCRdb's version contains in-frame clones alone and is incomplete. The top ten clones hold 2% to 3% of a sample with roughly 120,000 clones, approximately 90% of them seen once. Sequences were obtained from blood. The receptors were sampled from a woman in her seventies in good health.

This clone has just a few counts. The J gene is TRBJ2-7, the V gene TRBV4-2; 11 bases line up with TRBD2. The CDR3 is 16 amino acids. Looked up from germline, CDR1 is LGHNA and CDR2 is YNFKEQ. V gave up 3 bases and J gave up 1 base; unmatched junction bases: 5. CDR3 amino acids: CASSQLAGGSSYEQYF. The CDR3 nucleotides are TGTGCCAGCAGCCAGCTAGCGGGGGGATCATCCTACGAGCAGTACTTC.

This clone was observed a single time. The genes are TRBV27 and TRBJ2-3; TRBD2 agrees at 14 bases. Germline V CDR1 and CDR2: MNHEY, SMNVEV (reference sequence). The CDR3 sequence is 17 residues long. V gave up 5 bases and J gave up 6 bases; unmatched junction bases: 10. The CDR3 bases are TGTGCCAGCAGTACGACTAGCGGGGGGGAACGGTATGATACGCAGTATTTT. Amino acids: CASSTTSGGERYDTQYF.

This clone showed up just once. V is TRBV4-1 and J is TRBJ1-5, with D unclear. V was trimmed by 4 bases and J by 7 bases, leaving 14 bases between them. CDR3 length: 14 amino acids. Germline V gene sequence: CDR1 MGHRA, CDR2 YSYEKL. The CDR3 sequence: CASSLRSMGQPQHF. The CDR3 DNA reads as TGCGCCAGCAGCCTCCGAAGCATGGGGCAGCCCCAGCATTTT.

The chain links TRBV3-1 (or the pseudogene TRBV3-2) to TRBJ1-1, with no clear D. Trimming removed 4 bases at V and 3 bases at J, with 9 bases between. Germline loops: CDR1 LGHDT, CDR2 YNNKEL (reference sequence). The CDR3 covers 13 residues. CDR3 nucleotides: TGTGCCAGCAGCCGGGAGGTGGACACTGAAGCTTTCTTT. It translates to CASSREVDTEAFF.

The CDR3 spells CASSQALRTDLYEQYF. As DNA, the CDR3 is TGCGCCAGCAGCCAAGCGCTCCGGACAGACTTATACGAGCAGTACTTC. The chain is built from TRBV4-1 and TRBJ2-7; the D gene is possibly TRBD1 (6 bases). There are 16 residues in the CDR3. V lost 1 base, J lost 4 bases, and 17 bases lay in between. The germline V gene has CDR1 MGHRA and CDR2 YSYEKL.

This chain connects TRBV20-1 to TRBJ2-3, with a possible D match to TRBD2 (5 bases). The CDR3 consists of 11 residues. Between the trimmed V and J ends, which lost 3 bases and 4 bases, there was a span of 5 bases. CDR1 is DFQATT, CDR2 SNEGSKA, per germline (reference sequence). In DNA form, the CDR3 reads TGCAGTGCTAGGCGGGCAGATACGCAGTATTTT. Translation: CSARRADTQYF.

The sample holds one count of this clone. This sequence joins TRBV27 and TRBJ1-5, with 10 bases fitting TRBD1. Germline V gives CDR1 MNHEY, CDR2 SMNVEV (reference sequence). The CDR3 has 14 residues. The V and J ends lost 6 bases and 7 bases, in that order; junction bases with no gene match: 6. The CDR3, as DNA: TGTGCCAGCAGCCGGGACAGGGGAGGACAGCCCCAGCATTTT. Its protein is CASSRDRGGQPQHF.

Regarding this clone: The sample holds other DNA sequences that translate to the same CDR3. This chain joins TRBV12-3 or TRBV12-4 and TRBJ2-7, with 8 bases fitting TRBD2. The CDR3 has 13 amino acids. The V and J ends lost 3 bases and 12 bases, in that order; junction bases with no gene match: 10. The CDR3 sequence is CASSFRGGRGAYF. In nucleotides, the CDR3 is TGTGCCAGCAGTTTTCGGGGGGGGCGGGGGGCGTACTTC.

The rearrangement joins TRBV2 to TRBJ2-2; 8 nucleotides line up with TRBD2. CDR3 length equals 13 residues. With V trimmed by 11 bases and J by 5 bases, 7 bases remained unmatched. Germline CDR1 is SNHLY and CDR2 is FYNNEI. CDR3 residues: CALGGGKTGELFF. The CDR3 DNA follows: TGTGCCCTCGGGGGGGGCAAAACCGGGGAGCTGTTTTTT.

The chain employs TRBV4-1 and TRBJ1-5, with 7 bases matching TRBD1. The CDR3 spans 15 residues. The germline CDR1 and CDR2 sequences are MGHRA and YSYEKL. The ends lost 1 base at V and 3 bases at J; junction bases unmatched: 3. CDR3 region: CASSQVGQDNQPQHF. In DNA form, the CDR3 reads TGCGCCAGCAGCCAAGTTGGACAGGACAATCAGCCCCAGCATTTT.

This chain joins TRBV6-5 and TRBJ1-5; D unclear. CDR1 is MNHEY and CDR2 is SVGAGI in the germline V gene. Trimming took off 0 bases at V and 2 bases at J, with 8 bases between the two ends. CDR3 length equals 15 residues. This CDR3 reads CASSYSGGRNQPQHF. CDR3 sequence (DNA): TGTGCCAGCAGTTACTCAGGAGGCCGCAATCAGCCCCAGCATTTT.

This chain links TRBV5-4 with TRBJ2-3, with a weak D call TRBD2 (6 bases). Trimming took 9 bases from V and 4 from J, leaving 18 bases between them. Germline V lookup: CDR1 SGHNT, CDR2 YYREEE (reference sequence). This CDR3 contains 14 residues. This chain's CDR3 is CAMQEGGVPDTQYF. As DNA, the CDR3 is TGTGCCATGCAGGAAGGCGGGGTACCAGATACGCAGTATTTT.

The chain joins TRBV7-2 to TRBJ2-4; maybe TRBD1 (5 bases). The CDR3 extends over 15 amino acids. The germline gives CDR1 SGHTA, CDR2 FQGNSA. The V and J ends lost 3 bases and 6 bases respectively, with 15 bases between them. The CDR3 DNA reads as TGTGCCAGCAGCTTTCAAGGGGCCCGAGGAAACATTCAGTACTTC. It yields the protein CASSFQGARGNIQYF.

The V call is TRBV6-5, the J call TRBJ1-2, with TRBD1 matching 9 bases. The CDR3 totals 13 residues. V was clipped by 6 bases and J by 6 bases; unmatched bases: 5. In germline, CDR1 is MNHEY, CDR2 SVGAGI. The DNA for the CDR3 is TGTGCCAGCAGATCACAGGGGGCCCATGGCTACACCTTC. Translation gives CASRSQGAHGYTF.

The V call is TRBV5-1, the J call TRBJ1-5, with D unclear. Trimming pared 6 bases from V and 5 bases from J, leaving 15 bases between. The CDR3 is 14 residues long. Germline CDR1 SGHRS, CDR2 YFSETQ. CDR3 sequence: CASTGPKSHQPQHF. For the CDR3, the DNA is TGCGCCAGCACCGGGCCAAAGAGCCATCAGCCCCAGCATTTT.

The chain carries TRBV7-3 and TRBJ2-5; tentative D call: TRBD2 (7 bases). The V gene's germline CDR1 is SGHTA and CDR2 FQGTGA. Trimming removed 5 bases from V and 5 bases from J, with 15 bases in between. The CDR3 totals 14 residues. CDR3 DNA: TGTGCCAGCAGCCGAAAAGGGGGGGCCGAGACCCAGTACTTC. It is translated as CASSRKGGAETQYF.

The chain combines TRBV11-2 with TRBJ2-5, with D hard to call. Germline values: CDR1 SGHAT, CDR2 FQNNGV. The CDR3 consists of 14 residues. Trimming removed 5 bases at V and 5 bases at J, with 15 bases between. The CDR3 DNA reads TGTGCCAGCAGCCTCGACTCCGGGTGGGAGACCCAGTACTTC. Encoded protein: CASSLDSGWETQYF.

The chain links TRBV5-1 to TRBJ1-2; possible D gene TRBD1, 5 bases. The V end was cut by 2 bases, the J end by 3 bases, with 8 bases between. The germline gives CDR1 SGHRS, CDR2 YFSETQ. This CDR3 comprises 13 residues. The CDR3 loop is CASSFAGDYGYTF. The CDR3 nucleotides are TGCGCCAGCAGCTTTGCGGGGGACTATGGCTACACCTTC.

The rearrangement uses TRBV27 and TRBJ2-1; D possibly uses TRBD1 or TRBD2 (5 bases each). Germline V CDR1 and CDR2: MNHEY, SMNVEV (reference sequence). The CDR3 contains 16 residues. Trimming left V 3 bases short and J 4 bases short, with 16 bases between. Written as DNA, the CDR3 is TGTGCCAGCAGTTTCCTCCAGTTGGGACCGTACAATGAGCAGTTCTTC. This codes for CASSFLQLGPYNEQFF.

V gene TRBV18 combines with J gene TRBJ1-1, with D tentatively TRBD1 (6 bases). Germline values: CDR1 KGHSH, CDR2 LQKENI. With 6 bases removed from V and 0 bases from J, the gap between germline ends came to 11 bases. This CDR3 has 14 amino acids. The CDR3 DNA follows: TGTGCCAGCTCCTACGGACAGTTGAACACTGAAGCTTTCTTT. Residues: CASSYGQLNTEAFF.